The 26 T cell receptor beta chains reported below all come from one sample, sequenced in a study of cytomegalovirus exposure and HLA in healthy donors. The PCR had 60 Vbeta and 13 Jbeta primers. Profiled with immunoSEQ multiplex PCR; TCRdb holds only in-frame clones, not every one. Here the sample spans about 140,000 clones, roughly 80% being singletons. Sequenced: PBMCs. These receptors all come from a woman between 45 and 60 years old in good health and CMV-seropositive.

V usage is TRBV6-9 and J usage is TRBJ1-2; 10 bases align to TRBD1. Germline V gives CDR1 MNHGY, CDR2 SVAAGI. V was clipped by 8 bases and J by 2 bases; unmatched bases: 17. The CDR3 runs 18 residues. CDR3 sequence reads: CASPKKPIRDRGNYGYTF. In DNA, the CDR3 is TGTGCCAGCCCCAAAAAACCGATCCGGGACAGGGGAAACTATGGCTACACCTTC.

The chain employs TRBV5-8 and TRBJ2-7; 9 positions agree with TRBD1. V shed 4 bases, J shed 2 bases, and the junction held 7 bases outside the gene matches. There are 15 residues in the CDR3. The germline CDR1 and CDR2 sequences are SGHTS and YDEGEE. CDR3 region: CASSPGTGYTYEQYF. In DNA, the CDR3 is TGTGCCAGCAGCCCCGGGACAGGGTACACCTACGAGCAGTACTTC.

The V call is TRBV20-1, the J call TRBJ1-2; D unclear. The CDR3 sequence is 11 residues long. V lost 0 bases, J lost 13 bases, and 12 bases lay in between. CDR1 DFQATT and CDR2 SNEGSKA come from the germline V gene (reference sequence). The CDR3, as DNA: TGCAGTGCTAGAGATTGGCAGCGGGGCACCTTC. It encodes CSARDWQRGTF.

The chain recombines TRBV6-1 with TRBJ1-6; 9 bases align to TRBD1. The V segment lost 8 bases and the J segment 10 bases; nucleotides outside the gene matches: 9. The CDR3 spans 14 residues. CDR1 and CDR2 (germline): MNHNS, SASEGT. The DNA for the CDR3 is TGTGCCAGCGTGGACCGGGACAGGGAATCACCCCTCCACTTT. This sequence encodes CASVDRDRESPLHF.

The V gene is TRBV7-9, the J gene TRBJ1-1, with no clear D. The CDR3 runs to 13 residues. Trimming stripped 6 bases from V and 3 bases from J, with 11 bases between. Germline CDR1 and CDR2: SEHNR and FQNEAQ (reference sequence). CDR3 amino acids: CASRVGSDTEAFF. CDR3 bases: TGTGCCAGCAGGGTCGGCAGCGACACTGAAGCTTTCTTT.

The J gene is TRBJ2-1, the V gene TRBV30, with TRBD1 identical over 7 bases. Losses at the gene ends were 2 bases for V and 6 bases for J; bases not matched to a gene: 7. CDR1 is GTSNPN and CDR2 is SVGIG in the germline V gene (reference sequence). The CDR3 runs to 14 residues. CDR3 nucleotide sequence: TGTGCCTGGAGTTTCGACAGGGCCGGCAATGAGCAGTTCTTC. Protein sequence: CAWSFDRAGNEQFF.

In DNA form, the CDR3 reads TGCGCCAGCAGCTTGATGGATAGGAGGGAGACCCAGTACTTC. This sequence encodes CASSLMDRRETQYF. This chain connects TRBV5-1 to TRBJ2-5, with D perhaps TRBD2 (5 bases). CDR1 SGHRS and CDR2 YFSETQ come from the germline V gene. This CDR3 is 14 amino acids long. Between the trimmed V and J ends, which lost 1 base and 5 bases, there was a span of 12 bases.

This clone was seen once. The CDR3 loop is CASSVQGNNSPLHF. DNA for the CDR3: TGTGCCAGTAGTGTCCAGGGGAATAATTCACCCCTCCACTTT. The chain links TRBV19 to TRBJ1-6; weak D call: TRBD1 (6 bases). There are 14 residues in the CDR3. V was shortened by 5 bases and J by 5 bases, with 10 bases between the two germline ends. Germline CDR1 and CDR2: LNHDA and SQIVND (reference sequence). The variable domain in full, completed from reference TRBV19 and TRBJ1-6, reads DGGITQSPKYLFRKEGQNVTLSCEQNLNHDAMYWYRQDPGQGLRLIYYSQIVNDFQKGDIAEGYSVSREKKESFPLTVTSAQKNPTAFYLCASSVQGNNSPLHFGNGTRLTVT.

The chain uses TRBV5-4 and TRBJ2-2; 9 positions agree with TRBD1. The V and J ends lost 3 bases and 4 bases, in that order; junction bases with no gene match: 16. Per the germline V gene, CDR1 is SGHNT and CDR2 is YYREEE (reference sequence). The CDR3 contains 19 residues. CDR3 nucleotides: TGTGCCAGCAGCTACCGGATGGGGGGACAGGGCCGGGGCACCGGGGAGCTGTTTTTT. The encoded protein is CASSYRMGGQGRGTGELFF.

The rearrangement uses TRBV6-4 and TRBJ2-3, with TRBD2 matching over 12 bases. CDR3 size: 15 residues. With V trimmed by 4 bases and J by 4 bases, 3 bases remained unmatched. In germline, CDR1 is MRHNA, CDR2 SNTAGT. CDR3 sequence (DNA): TGTGCCAGCAGTGCTAGCGGGGGGGCGGCAGATACGCAGTATTTT. Amino acid sequence: CASSASGGAADTQYF.

The CDR3, as DNA: TGTGCCAGCAGACATAGACAGGGCGGGATCCGACAGCCCCAGCATTTT. Its protein product is CASRHRQGGIRQPQHF. This rearrangement joins TRBV28 to TRBJ1-5; TRBD1 aligns across 7 bases. The V gene's germline CDR1 is MDHEN and CDR2 SYDVKM. The CDR3 spans 16 residues. The J segment lost 7 bases and the V segment lost 6 bases, leaving 15 bases of the junction unmatched.

The chain recombines TRBV15 with TRBJ2-7; tentatively, D is TRBD2 (5 bases). V lost 1 base to trimming and J lost 2 bases, with 9 bases between them. Germline assignment: CDR1 LNHNV and CDR2 YYDKDF (reference sequence). There are 14 residues in the CDR3. The CDR3 reads CATSRGLGAYEQYF. Here the CDR3 DNA reads TGTGCCACCAGCAGAGGTCTCGGGGCCTACGAGCAGTACTTC. Together with reference TRBV15 and TRBJ2-7, the CDR3 gives the full variable domain: DAMVIQNPRYQVTQFGKPVTLSCSQTLNHNVMYWYQQKSSQAPKLLFHYYDKDFNNEADTPDNFQSRRPNTSFCFLDIRSPGLGDTAMYLCATSRGLGAYEQYFGPGTRLTVT.

This clone was seen only once. The chain's CDR3 is CSVVRRNTEAFF. The CDR3 region has the DNA TGCAGCGTTGTCAGGCGGAACACTGAAGCTTTCTTT. This chain connects TRBV29-1 to TRBJ1-1; unclear D gene. Germline CDR1 reads SQVTM; CDR2 reads ANQGSEA. The CDR3 totals 12 residues. Trimming left V 4 bases short and J 1 base short, with 7 bases between.

This clone has only a few counts. This chain uses TRBV18 with TRBJ2-5; 7 bases match TRBD2. CDR1 and CDR2 (germline): KGHSH, LQKENI. With 0 bases clipped from V and 5 bases from J, the junction kept 15 bases outside the gene matches. The CDR3 totals 18 residues. The CDR3 DNA reads as TGTGCCAGCTCACCACCTCAAATGACAGCGGGGAGCCATGAGACCCAGTACTTC. Its translation is CASSPPQMTAGSHETQYF.

This chain connects TRBV29-1 to TRBJ1-3; D perhaps matches TRBD1 (5 bases). V was clipped by 1 base and J by 0 bases, with 10 bases between them. Per germline, CDR1 SQVTM and CDR2 ANQGSEA. The CDR3 length is 15 residues. The CDR3 nucleotides read TGCAGCGTTGAAGGGGGGGATCTCTCTGGAAACACCATATATTTT. It codes for CSVEGGDLSGNTIYF. Full variable domain (rest looked up from reference TRBV29-1 and TRBJ1-3): SAVISQKPSRDICQRGTSLTIQCQVDSQVTMMFWYRQQPGQSLTLIATANQGSEATYESGFVIDKFPISRPNLTFSTLTVSNMSPEDSSIYLCSVEGGDLSGNTIYFGEGSWLTVV.

This rearrangement joins TRBV30 to TRBJ1-3; D is unresolved. The CDR3 is 12 residues long. CDR1 GTSNPN and CDR2 SVGIG come from the germline V gene (reference sequence). Trimming shortened V by 4 bases and J by 0 bases, and 4 bases separated the two germline ends. This CDR3 is CAWKLSGNTIYF. CDR3 DNA: TGTGCCTGGAAACTCTCTGGAAACACCATATATTTT.

A single count supports this clone. Mismatch with germline at one junction end may stem from a read error. The rearrangement uses TRBV7-7 and TRBJ2-5; 9 nucleotides line up with TRBD2. The CDR3 spans 15 residues. Germline V gene data show CDR1 as SSHAT and CDR2 as FNYEAQ (reference sequence). The DNA of the CDR3 is TGTGCTAGCAGCTTCCTAGCGGGGAGCCAAGAGACCCAGTACTTC. Translated: CASSFLAGSQETQYF.

The rearrangement uses TRBV28 and TRBJ2-5, with TRBD2 as a possible D gene (6 bases). CDR3 length: 14 amino acids. The germline V and J ends were trimmed by 6 bases and 5 bases, with 16 bases remaining between them. Germline-derived CDR1 and CDR2 are MDHEN and SYDVKM. The CDR3 loop is CASRRGRPTETQYF. CDR3 nucleotide sequence: TGTGCCAGCAGGCGGGGTCGGCCGACGGAGACCCAGTACTTC.

This CDR3 is CASSTALGSSYNEQFF. For the CDR3, the DNA is TGTGCCAGTAGTACCGCCTTGGGGAGCTCCTACAATGAGCAGTTCTTC. The chain joins TRBV19 to TRBJ2-1; perhaps TRBD2 as D (5 bases). Germline CDR1 is LNHDA and CDR2 is SQIVND (reference sequence). This CDR3 spans 16 amino acids. Trimming pared 4 bases from V and 0 bases from J, leaving 13 bases between.

The gene calls are TRBV2 and TRBJ2-7; 12 bases are a match to TRBD1. The CDR3 has 15 residues. J lost 6 bases, V lost 6 bases, and 9 bases had no gene match. Germline V gene lookup returns CDR1 SNHLY and CDR2 FYNNEI. The CDR3 sequence is CASRRDRGLSPEQYF. CDR3 DNA: TGTGCCAGCAGGCGGGACAGGGGGCTCTCCCCCGAGCAGTACTTC.

The chain is built from TRBV2 and TRBJ2-7; TRBD1 agrees at 8 bases. The CDR3 has 13 amino acids. Looked up from germline, CDR1 is SNHLY and CDR2 is FYNNEI. V was pared by 7 bases and J by 4 bases, with 6 bases of the junction left unmatched. The CDR3 DNA reads as TGTGCCAGCAACGGGGACAGGATATACGAGCAGTACTTC. This sequence encodes CASNGDRIYEQYF.

The chain's CDR3 is CASSYFRENEQFF. DNA for the CDR3: TGTGCCAGCAGTTACTTTAGGGAGAATGAGCAGTTCTTC. This chain uses TRBV6-6 with TRBJ2-1; a weak D match, TRBD2 (5 bases). The CDR3 runs 13 residues. V was clipped by 1 base and J by 7 bases, with 8 bases between them. Per germline, CDR1 MNHNY and CDR2 SVGAGI (reference sequence).

This clone showed up just once. The chain combines TRBV6-6 with TRBJ1-2, with a tentative D call TRBD1 (6 bases). V lost 5 bases, J lost 7 bases, and 14 bases lay in between. Per germline, CDR1 MNHNY and CDR2 SVGAGI (reference sequence). CDR3 length equals 13 residues. CDR3 DNA: TGTGCCAGCAGTAATACAGGGTCCGCTGGCTACACCTTC. Translating gives CASSNTGSAGYTF.

CDR3 residues: CASSWALAGGPGNPLPEQYF. The CDR3 DNA is TGTGCCAGCAGCTGGGCTCTAGCGGGGGGGCCTGGGAACCCCCTGCCCGAGCAGTACTTC. The V gene is TRBV5-4, the J gene TRBJ2-7, with 12 bases identical to TRBD2. This CDR3 comprises 20 residues. Germline loops: CDR1 SGHNT, CDR2 YYREEE (reference sequence). V gave up 3 bases and J gave up 6 bases; unmatched junction bases: 22.

The chain links TRBV5-1 to TRBJ2-7; D may be TRBD2 (5 bases). The germline V gene encodes CDR1 SGHRS and CDR2 YFSETQ. V was cut by 4 bases and J by 2 bases, with 7 bases left in between. This CDR3 has 12 residues. The CDR3 loop is CASSQEAYEQYF. The CDR3 DNA follows: TGCGCCAGCAGCCAGGAGGCCTACGAGCAGTACTTC.

In this sample, this clone turned up a few times. The chain is built from TRBV7-9 and TRBJ2-1, with TRBD1 identical over 9 bases. Trimming at V came to 5 bases and at J to 7 bases, leaving 9 bases not matched to a gene. This CDR3 contains 15 residues. Germline CDR1 and CDR2: SEHNR and FQNEAQ (reference sequence). CDR3 protein: CASSRSGTGQNEQFF. CDR3 nucleotides: TGTGCCAGCAGCCGCTCCGGGACAGGGCAAAATGAGCAGTTCTTC.